This TCR beta chain derives from a study of cytomegalovirus exposure and HLA in healthy donors. Regarding the study as a whole: Cytomegalovirus association was listed for about 150 TCR beta chains.

Donors came from a validation cohort of over a hundred subjects, distinct from the first 666-subject cohort. With V trimmed by 2 bases and J by 9 bases, 19 bases remained unmatched. Germline lookup yields CDR1 SGHVS and CDR2 FNYEAQ. The CDR3 runs to 19 residues. As regards this clone: Its antigen is unidentified.

Profiled with immunoSEQ multiplex PCR; TCRdb holds only in-frame clones, not every one. The table has some 68,000 clones, just under 95% seen once. The V and J genes are TRBV7-6 and TRBJ2-1, with 10 bases aligning to TRBD1. This sequence originates from a man aged 18-30 years in good health and CMV-seropositive. Sequencing used PBMCs. The CDR3 loop reads CASSLIPRQDRQGASEQFF. Here the CDR3 DNA reads TGTGCCAGCAGCTTAATCCCCCGACAAGACCGACAGGGGGCTAGTGAGCAGTTCTTC.